This entry lists 14 T cell receptor beta chains sequenced from one sample in a study of CD8+ T cells in alopecia areata. RNA, once extracted, was reverse transcribed into cDNA for use as the sequencing template. Using immunoSEQ multiplex PCR, the repertoire was profiled, and TCRdb retains in-frame clones only, with some absent. The sample consists of roughly 140,000 clones, about two thirds of them appearing once. Specimen: CD8+ T cells sorted from blood. Every receptor here comes from a human donor in good health.

The CDR3 DNA reads as TGTGCCAGCAGCAAACACAGGGGGGAGTGGGAGACCCAGTACTTC. Translated, it gives CASSKHRGEWETQYF. The V and J genes are TRBV9 and TRBJ2-5, with 8 bases fitting TRBD1. This CDR3 has 15 amino acids. CDR1 is SGDLS and CDR2 is YYNGEE in the germline V gene. After removal of 4 bases from V and 5 bases from J, the junction contained 10 bases not matched to a gene.

This chain uses TRBV27 with TRBJ2-7, with 9 bases fitting TRBD1. This CDR3 has 14 residues. The junction had 7 bases not matched to a gene; V was cut back by 5 bases and J by 5 bases. CDR1 MNHEY and CDR2 SMNVEV come from the germline V gene (reference sequence). CDR3 sequence (DNA): TGTGCCAGCAGTCCCGGACAGGGGTACCACGAGCAGTACTTC. Translation gives CASSPGQGYHEQYF.

The chain has TRBV7-9 and TRBJ2-7; 7 nucleotides agree with TRBD1. V lost 5 bases, J lost 8 bases, and 15 bases stayed unmatched. CDR3 length: 15 residues. The germline V gene has CDR1 SEHNR and CDR2 FQNEAQ (reference sequence). CDR3 in amino acids: CASSQADRDQYKQYF. CDR3 DNA sequence: TGTGCCAGCAGCCAAGCAGACAGGGATCAGTATAAGCAGTACTTC. Together with reference TRBV7-9 and TRBJ2-7, the CDR3 gives the full variable domain: DTGVSQNPRHKITKRGQNVTFRCDPISEHNRLYWYRQTLGQGPEFLTYFQNEAQLEKSRLLSDRFSAERPKGSFSTLEIQRTEQGDSAMYLCASSQADRDQYKQYFGPGTRLTVT.

This clone has just a few counts. V gene TRBV29-1 combines with J gene TRBJ2-7; 9 bases align to TRBD2. The CDR3 covers 15 residues. Trimming cost V 4 bases and J 0 bases; bases outside gene matches: 7. Germline CDR1 reads SQVTM; CDR2 reads ANQGSEA. CDR3 sequence reads: CSVVTSGKSSYEQYF. The CDR3 bases are TGCAGCGTTGTGACTAGCGGCAAGAGCTCCTACGAGCAGTACTTC.

This sequence joins TRBV6-5 and TRBJ1-1; D remains unclear. Germline assignment: CDR1 MNHEY and CDR2 SVGAGI. Trimming removed 6 bases at V and 4 bases at J, with 18 bases between. The CDR3 is made up of 15 amino acids. The CDR3 reads CASSASMSGGTEAFF. The DNA for the CDR3 is TGTGCCAGCAGCGCTAGTATGTCCGGCGGCACTGAAGCTTTCTTT.

The V gene is TRBV29-1, the J gene TRBJ2-5; possibly TRBD2 for D (5 bases). CDR1 and CDR2 (germline): SQVTM, ANQGSEA. This CDR3 has 10 residues. V lost 3 bases to trimming and J lost 7 bases, with 6 bases between them. For the CDR3, the DNA is TGCAGCGTTGAGGGGAGGACCCAGTACTTC. Amino acids: CSVEGRTQYF.

This clone has just one count. V usage is TRBV29-1 and J usage is TRBJ2-1, with D tentatively TRBD1 or TRBD2 (5 bases each). Per the germline V gene, CDR1 is SQVTM and CDR2 is ANQGSEA. The CDR3 spans 14 residues. V was shortened by 4 bases and J by 4 bases, with 14 bases between the two germline ends. CDR3: CSVVVGAIYNEQFF. DNA of the CDR3: TGCAGCGTTGTCGTCGGGGCAATATACAATGAGCAGTTCTTC.

This clone was detected only a few times. The CDR3 loop is CASSQGHLDYANEKLFF. CDR3 nucleotides: TGCGCCAGCAGCCAAGGACACCTGGACTATGCTAATGAAAAACTGTTTTTT. The chain is built from TRBV4-1 and TRBJ1-4, with D uncertain. The CDR3 runs to 17 residues. In germline, CDR1 is MGHRA, CDR2 YSYEKL. The germline V and J ends were trimmed by 1 base and 3 bases, with 15 bases remaining between them.

Only a few counts were recorded for this clone. The chain employs TRBV29-1 and TRBJ2-5; tentatively, D is TRBD1 or TRBD2 (6 bases each). CDR1 is SQVTM, CDR2 ANQGSEA, per germline. CDR3 size: 13 residues. Trimming stripped 8 bases from V and 5 bases from J, with 18 bases between. The CDR3 bases are TGCAGCTCCTGGGGGGCGCAGGCGGAGACCCAGTACTTC. It specifies CSSWGAQAETQYF.

Concerning this clone: Other DNA sequences within the sample encode an identical CDR3. The chain carries TRBV9 and TRBJ2-5, with 10 nucleotides matching TRBD2. V was pared by 0 bases and J by 4 bases, with 3 bases of the junction left unmatched. From germline, CDR1 is SGDLS and CDR2 YYNGEE. This CDR3 has 15 amino acids. CDR3 bases: TGTGCCAGCAGCGTAGAGGCTAGCGGGAGAGAGACCCAGTACTTC. The encoded protein is CASSVEASGRETQYF.

The chain couples TRBV6-4 to TRBJ2-2; D unclear. Trimming shortened V by 5 bases and J by 6 bases, and 10 bases separated the two germline ends. Germline CDR1 reads MRHNA; CDR2 reads SNTAGT. The CDR3 runs to 13 residues. The CDR3 protein is CASSFPSPGELFF. DNA of the CDR3: TGTGCCAGCAGTTTCCCCTCCCCCGGGGAGCTGTTTTTT.

The chain couples TRBV9 to TRBJ2-7; 10 bases line up with TRBD1. This CDR3 spans 15 amino acids. The ends lost 3 bases at V and 0 bases at J; junction bases unmatched: 3. Looked up from germline, CDR1 is SGDLS and CDR2 is YYNGEE. CDR3 DNA sequence: TGTGCCAGCAGCGGAGGACAGGGGGACTCCTACGAGCAGTACTTC. Its protein is CASSGGQGDSYEQYF. The whole variable domain, filled in from reference TRBV9 and TRBJ2-7, reads DSGVTQTPKHLITATGQRVTLRCSPRSGDLSVYWYQQSLDQGLQFLIQYYNGEERAKGNILERFSAQQFPDLHSELNLSSLELGDSALYFCASSGGQGDSYEQYFGPGTRLTVT.

The gene calls are TRBV29-1 and TRBJ1-2; perhaps TRBD1 as D (5 bases). V lost 1 base and J 8 bases, leaving 14 bases between the germline ends. This CDR3 contains 13 residues. Germline loops: CDR1 SQVTM, CDR2 ANQGSEA. In nucleotides, the CDR3 is TGCAGCGTTGAAGGGAGGTCAGGGCGAGGCTACACCTTC. It codes for CSVEGRSGRGYTF.

The sample holds one count of this clone. The V and J genes are TRBV5-1 and TRBJ1-5; D uncertain. Germline V lookup: CDR1 SGHRS, CDR2 YFSETQ. V dropped 1 base and J dropped 4 bases, with 6 bases sitting between them. The CDR3 extends over 13 amino acids. In nucleotides, the CDR3 is TGCGCCAGCAGCTTGCGAGGGAATCAGCCCCAGCATTTT. Translated: CASSLRGNQPQHF.